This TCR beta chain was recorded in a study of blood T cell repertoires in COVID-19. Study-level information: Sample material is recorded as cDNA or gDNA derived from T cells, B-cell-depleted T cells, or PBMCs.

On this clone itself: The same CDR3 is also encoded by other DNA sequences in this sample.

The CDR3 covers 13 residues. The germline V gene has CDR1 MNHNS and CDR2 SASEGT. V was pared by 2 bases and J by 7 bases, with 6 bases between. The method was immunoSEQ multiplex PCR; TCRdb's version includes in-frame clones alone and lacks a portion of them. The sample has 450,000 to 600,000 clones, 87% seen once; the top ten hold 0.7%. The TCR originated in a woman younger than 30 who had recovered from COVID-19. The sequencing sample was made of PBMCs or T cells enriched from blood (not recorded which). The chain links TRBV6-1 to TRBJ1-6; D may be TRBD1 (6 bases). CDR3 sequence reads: CASSEQGNSPLHF. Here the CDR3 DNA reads TGTGCCAGCAGTGAACAGGGGAATTCACCCCTCCACTTT.